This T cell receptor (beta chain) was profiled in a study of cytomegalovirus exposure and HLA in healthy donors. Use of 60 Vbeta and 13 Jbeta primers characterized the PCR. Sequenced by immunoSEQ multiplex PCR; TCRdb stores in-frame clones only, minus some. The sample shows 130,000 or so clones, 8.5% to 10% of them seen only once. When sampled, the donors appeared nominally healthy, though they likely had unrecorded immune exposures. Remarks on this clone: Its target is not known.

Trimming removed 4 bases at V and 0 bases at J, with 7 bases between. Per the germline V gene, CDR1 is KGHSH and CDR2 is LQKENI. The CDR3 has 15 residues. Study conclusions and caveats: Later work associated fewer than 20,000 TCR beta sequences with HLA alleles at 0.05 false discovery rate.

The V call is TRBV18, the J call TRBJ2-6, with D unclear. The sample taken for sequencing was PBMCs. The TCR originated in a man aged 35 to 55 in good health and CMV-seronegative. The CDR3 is CASSLQFSGANVLTF. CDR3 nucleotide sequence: TGTGCCAGCTCACTACAGTTCTCTGGGGCCAACGTCCTGACTTTC.